This T cell receptor (beta chain) was retrieved from a study of CD8 T cells in Susac syndrome. Comments on this clonotype: Its matching antigen is unknown.

V lost 0 bases and J lost 4, with 8 bases in between. The CDR3 contains 14 residues. Per the germline V gene, CDR1 is SGHRS and CDR2 is YFSETQ. Reverse transcription of roughly 0.5 to 1 ug RNA was performed with random hexamers. With immunoSEQ multiplex PCR, TCR beta CDR3 was amplified across 54 Vbeta and 13 Jbeta. TCRdb reprocessed the immunoSEQ multiplex PCR reads with MiXCR, giving one entry per CDR3 protein. The repertoire holds about 180,000 distinct CDR3 sequences, with about 95% as singletons. Overall study findings and caveats: The study acknowledged a relatively small number of individuals in its TCR sequencing and HLA analysis.

Blood CD8+ and CD4+ T cells underwent high-throughput TCR beta sequencing. TEMRA cells were enriched by FACS, while CD8+ and CD4+ T cells were obtained through a negative isolation that was performed magnetically. Sequenced material: CD8+ T cells from PBMCs. This sequence joins TRBV5-1 and TRBJ1-5; D is unclear. This sequence was found in a human donor with multiple sclerosis. CDR3 protein: CASSLVSGNQPQHF. The DNA of the CDR3 is TGCGCCAGCAGCTTGGTCTCCGGTAATCAGCCCCAGCATTTT.